The 22 T cell receptor beta chains presented below share a single source sample, sequenced in a study of immune heterogeneity within non-small cell lung tumors. The authors amplified TCR beta CDR3 by multiplex PCR with 32 V and 13 J primers. MiXCR was run by TCRdb on the multiplex PCR reads, yielding one entry per CDR3 protein. The table records approximately 5,000 distinct CDR3 sequences, 21% of them present only once. Template input was genomic DNA from bulk tumor (around 600 ng per sample). Collection of several biopsies per primary tumor, spaced far apart, took place during surgery. Undergoing curative surgery were patients whose non-small cell lung cancer was untreated and newly diagnosed. The sequenced material came from lung tumor tissue. The receptors originated from a woman aged 55-69 years with non-small cell lung cancer.

This clonotype was seen many times. The chain employs TRBV6-5 and TRBJ1-1, with D unclear. The CDR3 spans 12 residues. Per the germline V gene, CDR1 is MNHEY and CDR2 is SVGAGI. V was trimmed by 0 bases and J by 3 bases, leaving 2 bases between them. The DNA for the CDR3 is TGTGCCAGCAGTTACTCGTACACTGAAGCTTTCTTT. This sequence encodes CASSYSYTEAFF.

This clonotype was seen a handful of times. A single base separates this from a much larger clone, so it may be a read error. This chain uses TRBV6-1 with TRBJ2-7, with TRBD1 identical over 7 bases. CDR1 MNHNS and CDR2 SASEGT come from the germline V gene. J was trimmed by 0 bases and V by 2 bases; bases with no gene match: 7. The CDR3 length is 16 residues. The CDR3 loop is CASSERLTGISYEQYF. The CDR3 region has the DNA TGTGCCAGCAGTGAACGACTGACAGGGATCTCCTACGAGCAGTACTTC.

The chain recombines TRBV6-2 or TRBV6-3 with TRBJ2-7, with D possibly matching TRBD1 (5 bases). Trimming pared 3 bases from V and 1 base from J, leaving 10 bases between. This CDR3 has 14 amino acids. Looked up from germline, CDR1 is MNHEY and CDR2 is SVGEGT. CDR3 sequence (DNA): TGTGCCAGCAGTTATGGCAGGGATTCCTACGAGCAGTACTTC. Protein sequence: CASSYGRDSYEQYF.

By frequency in the sample, this clonotype is medium-sized. The rearrangement uses TRBV19 and TRBJ2-3; no clear D. This CDR3 region has 11 residues. Germline V gene lookup returns CDR1 LNHDA and CDR2 SQIVND (reference sequence). The V end lost 8 bases, the J end lost 4 bases, and 7 bases lay between the germline ends. The CDR3 DNA follows: TGTGCCAGTGGTGTTTCAGATACGCAGTATTTT. Amino acid sequence: CASGVSDTQYF.

This clonotype rates as medium-sized. The J gene is TRBJ2-7, the V gene TRBV27; D is unclear. From germline, CDR1 is MNHEY and CDR2 SMNVEV (reference sequence). Trimming took 6 bases from V and 3 from J, leaving 15 bases between them. The CDR3 extends over 14 amino acids. CDR3 protein: CASSPVGANYEQYF. Written as DNA, the CDR3 is TGTGCCAGCAGCCCCGTGGGCGCAAACTACGAGCAGTACTTC.

This clonotype was detected only a few times. The V and J genes are TRBV20-1 and TRBJ1-5; D call uncertain. The CDR3 length is 15 residues. Between the trimmed V and J ends, which lost 0 bases and 4 bases, there was a span of 13 bases. Germline V gene lookup returns CDR1 DFQATT and CDR2 SNEGSKA (reference sequence). The CDR3 bases are TGCAGTGCTAGAGACCTGGGCGGATTTAATCAGCCCCAGCATTTT. Residues: CSARDLGGFNQPQHF.

In this sample, this clonotype is medium-sized. CDR3 nucleotides: TGTGCCAGCTCACCCAGACAGGAACGCTCCTATAATTCACCCCTCCACTTT. It specifies CASSPRQERSYNSPLHF. This rearrangement joins TRBV18 to TRBJ1-6; D is perhaps TRBD1 (6 bases). Trimming pared 3 bases from V and 0 bases from J, leaving 12 bases between. Germline V gives CDR1 KGHSH, CDR2 LQKENI. There are 17 residues in the CDR3.

This rearrangement joins TRBV20-1 to TRBJ2-3; 9 nucleotides align to TRBD2. The CDR3 covers 17 residues. CDR1 is DFQATT and CDR2 is SNEGSKA in the germline V gene (reference sequence). V was clipped by 5 bases and J by 2 bases; unmatched bases: 14. CDR3 protein: CSARPGGGRAPTDTQYF. For the CDR3, the DNA is TGCAGTGCTCGCCCCGGCGGCGGGAGGGCCCCCACAGATACGCAGTATTTT.

This clonotype was observed many times. The rearrangement uses TRBV4-3 and TRBJ2-5; tentatively, D is TRBD1 (5 bases). The germline gives CDR1 LGHNA, CDR2 YSLEER. Trimming took 2 bases from V and 7 from J, leaving 11 bases between them. The CDR3 sequence is 13 residues long. The CDR3 bases are TGCGCCAGCAGCCAATCCCCTGGGGCGACCCAGTACTTC. Its translation: CASSQSPGATQYF.

Regarding this clonotype: With a much larger clone just one base away, this may be a read error. The rearrangement uses TRBV9 and TRBJ2-5; TRBD2 might be the D (6 bases). This CDR3 is built from 15 residues. From germline, CDR1 is SGDLS and CDR2 YYNGEE. The CDR3 sequence: CTSSVHSGHQETQYF. The CDR3 DNA is TGTACCAGCAGCGTCCATAGCGGACATCAAGAGACCCAGTACTTC.

The V call is TRBV6-6, the J call TRBJ2-2; unclear D gene. V was pared by 2 bases and J by 3 bases, with 4 bases between. CDR3 length: 13 amino acids. Germline CDR1 reads MNHNY; CDR2 reads SVGAGI (reference sequence). The CDR3: CASSYQDTGELFF. The CDR3 DNA follows: TGTGCCAGCAGTTACCAGGACACCGGGGAGCTGTTTTTT.

This clonotype rates as medium-sized. The CDR3 DNA reads TGTGCCAGCAGCAATCAGGGGGCAACCTACGAGCAGTACTTC. Protein: CASSNQGATYEQYF. V is TRBV28 and J is TRBJ2-7, with 8 nucleotides matching TRBD1. The ends lost 6 bases at V and 2 bases at J; junction bases unmatched: 6. Germline loops: CDR1 MDHEN, CDR2 SYDVKM. The length of the CDR3 is 14 residues.

Worth noting for this clonotype: A much larger clone lies one base from this, so it may be a read error. The chain recombines TRBV7-2 with TRBJ1-4; D gene uncertain. Germline V CDR1 and CDR2: SGHTA, FQGNSA. The CDR3 is made up of 14 amino acids. For the CDR3, the DNA is TGTGACAGCAGCTTGAGGCAGGACAATGAAAAACTGTTTTTT. This sequence encodes CDSSLRQDNEKLFF.

This clonotype is judged medium-sized. The rearrangement uses TRBV27 and TRBJ2-3; D ambiguous. Germline CDR1 is MNHEY and CDR2 is SMNVEV (reference sequence). The CDR3 is 15 amino acids. V was shortened by 4 bases and J by 4 bases, with 15 bases between the two germline ends. The CDR3 region is CASSSIGFGSDTQYF. DNA for the CDR3: TGTGCCAGCAGTTCCATTGGATTCGGGTCAGATACGCAGTATTTT.

By frequency in the sample, this clonotype is medium-sized. The chain has TRBV6-2 or TRBV6-3 and TRBJ2-7; no clear D. Germline CDR1 is MNHEY and CDR2 is SVGEGT. The CDR3 length is 11 residues. The ends were cut back, 2 bases at V and 6 bases at J, with 5 bases in the middle. Written as DNA, the CDR3 is TGTGCCAGCAGTTACCTGCGCGAGCAGTACTTC. This codes for CASSYLREQYF.

There are many counts of this clonotype. The DNA for the CDR3 is TGCAGTGCTAAGTTGCGGGAGGCCTGGCTCTACAATGAGCAGTTCTTC. Protein product: CSAKLREAWLYNEQFF. The chain employs TRBV20-1 and TRBJ2-1; TRBD2 matches at 8 bases. J gave up 3 bases and V 4 bases, and 11 bases lay outside the gene matches. Germline CDR1 and CDR2: DFQATT and SNEGSKA (reference sequence). The CDR3 contains 16 residues.

In its sample, this clonotype was seen many times. The gene calls are TRBV12-3 or TRBV12-4 and TRBJ2-2; TRBD2 might be the D (5 bases). CDR3 length: 12 residues. V shed 6 bases and J shed 5 bases, with 7 bases lying between them. The CDR3 region is CASREVTGELFF. In nucleotides, the CDR3 is TGTGCCAGCAGGGAGGTAACCGGGGAGCTGTTTTTT.

The chain has TRBV5-4 and TRBJ1-1, with D maybe TRBD1 (5 bases). The CDR3 covers 13 residues. Deletions cut 4 bases from V and 1 base from J, with 8 bases between. Germline V lookup: CDR1 SGHNT, CDR2 YYREEE (reference sequence). The chain's CDR3 is CASSLGENTEAFF. The DNA for the CDR3 is TGTGCCAGCAGCCTGGGGGAGAACACTGAAGCTTTCTTT.

This clonotype was observed many times. The chain employs TRBV2 and TRBJ2-3, with 7 positions matching TRBD1. The CDR3 totals 15 residues. Germline V CDR1 and CDR2: SNHLY, FYNNEI. V trimming: 4 bases; J trimming: 2 bases; junction bases outside the gene matches: 6. Written as DNA, the CDR3 is TGTGCCAGCAGTGCTGACAGGGCCTACACAGATACGCAGTATTTT. The encoded protein is CASSADRAYTDTQYF.

Note on this clonotype: A clone one base away is much larger, so this may be a read error. The genes are TRBV19 and TRBJ1-5; 8 bases fit TRBD1. Looked up from germline, CDR1 is LNHDA and CDR2 is SQIVND (reference sequence). CDR3 length: 14 residues. The CDR3 region has the DNA TGTGCCACTCGACAGGGGACAAGCAATAAGCCCCAGCATTTT. This translates into CATRQGTSNKPQHF.

This clonotype was observed at least ten times. The V call is TRBV9, the J call TRBJ2-2; 9 nucleotides agree with TRBD2. Germline CDR1 is SGDLS and CDR2 is YYNGEE. V lost 1 base to trimming and J lost 2 bases; unmatched junction nucleotides: 6. The CDR3 is 17 residues long. This CDR3 reads CASSVSLAGANTGELFF. CDR3 nucleotides: TGTGCCAGCAGCGTATCCTTAGCGGGAGCCAACACCGGGGAGCTGTTTTTT.

In its sample, this clonotype ranks as medium-sized (0.01 to 0.1%). The rearrangement uses TRBV2 and TRBJ2-7; 7 nucleotides align to TRBD2. Germline-derived CDR1 and CDR2 are SNHLY and FYNNEI. Trimming took 2 bases from V and 3 from J; bases not matched to a gene: 13. The CDR3 is 17 amino acids. The DNA of the CDR3 is TGTGCCAGCAGTGAAAGCTGGGGAGCTAGCGGTTACTACGAGCAGTACTTC. Amino acids: CASSESWGASGYYEQYF.